Described below is a single T cell receptor (beta chain) sequence and its context. Germline V CDR1 and CDR2: MDHEN, SYDVKM. With 3 bases removed from V and 5 bases from J, the gap between germline ends came to 10 bases. There are 13 residues in the CDR3. The record originates from a study of PD-1 blockade in mismatch repair-deficient tumors. All patients were mismatch repair deficient, assessed by either PCR or immunohistochemistry. Repertoires were generated with immunoSEQ multiplex PCR, while TCRdb's copy carries only in-frame clones and drops some. The data hold about 63,000 clones, with approximately 88% observed a single time.

The source material was peripheral blood, sampled 52 weeks after starting pembrolizumab. The V call is TRBV28, the J call TRBJ1-1; D perhaps matches TRBD1 (5 bases). The receptor was isolated from an adult with mismatch repair-deficient cancer. This CDR3 is CASSLEGPTEAFF. CDR3 DNA sequence: TGTGCCAGCAGTTTGGAGGGACCAACTGAAGCTTTCTTT.